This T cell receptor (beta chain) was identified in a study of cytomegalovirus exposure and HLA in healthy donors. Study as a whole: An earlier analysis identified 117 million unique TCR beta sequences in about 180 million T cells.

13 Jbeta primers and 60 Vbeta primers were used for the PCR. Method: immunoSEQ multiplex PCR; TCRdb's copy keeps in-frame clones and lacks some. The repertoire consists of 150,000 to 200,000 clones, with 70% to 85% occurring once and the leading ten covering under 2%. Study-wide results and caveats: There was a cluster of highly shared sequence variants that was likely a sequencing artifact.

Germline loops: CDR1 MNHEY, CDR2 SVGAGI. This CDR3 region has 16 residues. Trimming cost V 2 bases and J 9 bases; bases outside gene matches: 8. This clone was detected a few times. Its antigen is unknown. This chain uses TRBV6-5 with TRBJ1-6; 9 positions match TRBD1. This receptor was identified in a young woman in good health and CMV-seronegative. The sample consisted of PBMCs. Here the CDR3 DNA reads TGTGCCAGCAGTTACGGTGGGGGGACAGGGATTTCACCCCTCCACTTT. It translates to CASSYGGGTGISPLHF.